This TCR beta chain appears in the sequencing data of a study of regulatory T cells in long-lasting Graves disease. Indicated time point: newly diagnosed GD, antithyroid drugs for less than 3 months. Making the TCR library involved RNA that had been extracted from PBMCs. Construction of the TCR beta libraries employed iRepertoire HTBI primers in conjunction with Arm-PCR of CDR3 regions. TCRdb reanalysed the multiplex PCR reads using MiXCR and keeps one entry per CDR3 protein. The sample includes about 610,000 distinct CDR3 sequences, about 16% of them seen just once. These sequences were also reported in another study, on T cells in Graves' hyperthyroidism and ophthalmopathy.

The clonotype comes from a man aged 18 to 29 with Graves disease. Source: peripheral blood mononuclear cells (PBMCs), taken at new diagnosis, from a patient treated with antithyroid drugs.

CDR3 coding DNA: TGTGCCTGGAGTGGGCTATACAATGAGCAGTTCTTC. Residues: CAWSGLYNEQFF. The chain is built from TRBV30 and TRBJ2-7; no firm D call. TRBJ2-1 matches the DNA end more closely, so the J call is doubtful. The V gene's germline CDR1 is GTSNPN and CDR2 SVGIG (reference sequence). The CDR3 has 12 residues.